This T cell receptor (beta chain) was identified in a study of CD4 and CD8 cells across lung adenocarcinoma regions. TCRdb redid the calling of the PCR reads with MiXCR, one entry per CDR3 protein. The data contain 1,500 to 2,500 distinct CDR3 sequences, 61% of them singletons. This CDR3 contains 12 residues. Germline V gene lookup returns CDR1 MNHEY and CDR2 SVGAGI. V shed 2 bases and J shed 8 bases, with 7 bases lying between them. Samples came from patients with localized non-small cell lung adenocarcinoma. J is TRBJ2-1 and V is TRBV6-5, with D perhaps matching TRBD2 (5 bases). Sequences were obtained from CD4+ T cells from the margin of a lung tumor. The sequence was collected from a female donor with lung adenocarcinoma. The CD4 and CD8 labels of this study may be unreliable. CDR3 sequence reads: CASSYGGDEQFF. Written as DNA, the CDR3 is TGTGCCAGCAGTTACGGAGGCGATGAGCAGTTCTTC.